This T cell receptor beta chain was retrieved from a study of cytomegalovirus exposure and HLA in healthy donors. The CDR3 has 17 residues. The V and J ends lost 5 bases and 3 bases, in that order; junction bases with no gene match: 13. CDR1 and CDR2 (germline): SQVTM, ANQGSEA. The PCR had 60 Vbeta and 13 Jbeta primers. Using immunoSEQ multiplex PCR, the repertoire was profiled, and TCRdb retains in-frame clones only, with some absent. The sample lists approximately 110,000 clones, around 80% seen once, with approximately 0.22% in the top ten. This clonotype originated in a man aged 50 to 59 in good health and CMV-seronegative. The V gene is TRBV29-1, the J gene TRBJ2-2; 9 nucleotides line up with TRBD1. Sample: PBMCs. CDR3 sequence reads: CSVYPLDRGLDTGELFF. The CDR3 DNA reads TGCAGCGTTTACCCCCTGGACAGGGGATTGGACACCGGGGAGCTGTTTTTT.